This T cell receptor (beta chain) is from a study of cytomegalovirus exposure and HLA in healthy donors. V gave up 5 bases and J gave up 4 bases; unmatched junction bases: 8. Germline V gene lookup returns CDR1 SGHTA and CDR2 FQGTGA. CDR3 length: 16 residues. The PCR made use of 60 Vbeta and 13 Jbeta primers. Sequencing used immunoSEQ multiplex PCR; TCRdb keeps in-frame clones, though not all of them. The data show under 200,000 clones, with around two thirds seen just once and less than 1.5% held by the top ten. The V and J genes are TRBV7-3 and TRBJ2-2; 9 nucleotides agree with TRBD1. Input material: PBMCs. The sequence was obtained from a man aged 45 to 65 in good health and CMV-seronegative. The chain's CDR3 is CASSRNRGQGTGELFF. The CDR3 DNA reads TGTGCCAGCAGCCGAAACAGGGGGCAAGGCACCGGGGAGCTGTTTTTT. Together with reference TRBV7-3 and TRBJ2-2, the CDR3 gives the full variable domain: GAGVSQTPSNKVTEKGKYVELRCDPISGHTALYWYRQSLGQGPEFLIYFQGTGAADDSGLPNDRFFAVRPEGSVSTLKIQRTERGDSAVYLCASSRNRGQGTGELFFGEGSRLTVL.